The 13 T cell receptor beta chains reported below all come from one sample, sequenced in a study of cytomegalovirus exposure and HLA in healthy donors. Only in-frame clones appear in the TCRdb table, and some are missing; sequencing was by immunoSEQ multiplex PCR. The repertoire has about 44,000 clones, 90% to 95% of them found once; the top ten carry over 2%. Sequencing was carried out using PBMCs. These receptors were obtained from a woman in her late teens or twenties in good health and CMV-seronegative.

This chain joins TRBV14 and TRBJ2-1, with D perhaps matching TRBD1 (5 bases). Germline V gene lookup returns CDR1 SGHDN and CDR2 FVKESK. The CDR3 runs 16 residues. Deletions cut 1 base from V and 9 bases from J, with 19 bases between. CDR3 in DNA: TGTGCCAGCAGCCAAGTGTCGATGGCTATAGGGGCTGAGCAGTTCTTC. Translating it yields CASSQVSMAIGAEQFF.

This clone was seen only once. This chain links TRBV11-1 with TRBJ2-5; D unresolved. Germline loops: CDR1 SGHAT, CDR2 FQDESV (reference sequence). V was shortened by 5 bases and J by 5 bases, with 15 bases between the two germline ends. This CDR3 is 14 amino acids long. For the CDR3, the DNA is TGTGCCAGCAGCCCCCCCGGCGGCGAGGAGACCCAGTACTTC. This translates into CASSPPGGEETQYF.

This chain uses TRBV5-4 with TRBJ1-1, with 11 bases that match TRBD1. The CDR3 extends over 15 amino acids. V lost 2 bases and J lost 4; bases outside the gene matches: 4. Germline-derived CDR1 and CDR2 are SGHNT and YYREEE (reference sequence). This chain's CDR3 is CASSLGQGAITEAFF. CDR3 sequence (DNA): TGTGCCAGCAGCTTAGGACAGGGGGCAATCACTGAAGCTTTCTTT.

The gene calls are TRBV7-3 and TRBJ2-1; 9 nucleotides match TRBD2. Germline assignment: CDR1 SGHTA and CDR2 FQGTGA. CDR3 length: 15 residues. Unmatched junction bases numbered 4, after V lost 5 bases and J lost 2 bases. CDR3 residues: CASSPLAGPYNEQFF. The CDR3 region has the DNA TGTGCCAGCAGCCCCCTAGCGGGACCCTACAATGAGCAGTTCTTC. The variable domain in full, with the rest retrieved from reference TRBV7-3 and TRBJ2-1, is GAGVSQTPSNKVTEKGKYVELRCDPISGHTALYWYRQSLGQGPEFLIYFQGTGAADDSGLPNDRFFAVRPEGSVSTLKIQRTERGDSAVYLCASSPLAGPYNEQFFGPGTRLTVL.

This chain links TRBV5-6 with TRBJ1-2; 7 bases are a match to TRBD1. The CDR3 is 13 residues long. From germline, CDR1 is SGHDT and CDR2 YYEEEE. Trimming at V came to 0 bases and at J to 8 bases, leaving 4 bases not matched to a gene. The chain's CDR3 is CASSLGTGYGYTF. The CDR3 region has the DNA TGTGCCAGCAGCTTGGGGACAGGCTACGGCTACACCTTC. Full variable domain (missing parts from reference TRBV5-6 and TRBJ1-2): DAGVTQSPTHLIKTRGQQVTLRCSPKSGHDTVSWYQQALGQGPQFIFQYYEEEERQRGNFPDRFSGHQFPNYSSELNVNALLLGDSALYLCASSLGTGYGYTFGSGTRLTVV.

The chain links TRBV28 to TRBJ2-7, with TRBD2 matching 9 bases. In germline, CDR1 is MDHEN, CDR2 SYDVKM. The CDR3 covers 16 residues. J lost 5 bases, V lost 8 bases, and 16 bases had no gene match. Here the CDR3 reads CASETGREGRFNEQYF. CDR3 bases: TGTGCCAGCGAGACAGGGCGGGAGGGCCGTTTTAACGAGCAGTACTTC.

The chain recombines TRBV7-3 with TRBJ2-1; 8 bases line up with TRBD2. Trimming cost V 5 bases and J 8 bases; bases outside gene matches: 5. This CDR3 is 13 amino acids long. Germline loops: CDR1 SGHTA, CDR2 FQGTGA. The CDR3 nucleotides read TGTGCCAGCAGCCCGGGACTAGTCGATGAGCAGTTCTTC. This codes for CASSPGLVDEQFF. Full variable domain (remainder filled in from reference TRBV7-3 and TRBJ2-1): GAGVSQTPSNKVTEKGKYVELRCDPISGHTALYWYRQSLGQGPEFLIYFQGTGAADDSGLPNDRFFAVRPEGSVSTLKIQRTERGDSAVYLCASSPGLVDEQFFGPGTRLTVL.

This clone occurred once. The gene calls are TRBV28 and TRBJ2-6; 7 positions agree with TRBD1. CDR3 length: 17 residues. V was clipped by 6 bases and J by 4 bases; unmatched bases: 12. CDR1 MDHEN and CDR2 SYDVKM come from the germline V gene. CDR3 amino acids: CASRPRQGRTGANVLTF. The CDR3 DNA is TGTGCCAGCAGACCCCGACAGGGAAGGACCGGGGCCAACGTCCTGACTTTC.

This chain uses TRBV4-1 with TRBJ2-1; 10 bases agree with TRBD2. Unmatched junction bases numbered 10, after V lost 0 bases and J lost 5 bases. This CDR3 region has 18 residues. Germline V CDR1 and CDR2: MGHRA, YSYEKL. The CDR3 DNA is TGCGCCAGCAGCCAAGAAATCCTAGCGGGGGAGATAAACAATGAGCAGTTCTTC. Translated: CASSQEILAGEINNEQFF.

This chain uses TRBV27 with TRBJ2-7; perhaps TRBD2 as D (5 bases). CDR3 length: 11 amino acids. The germline V gene has CDR1 MNHEY and CDR2 SMNVEV (reference sequence). Trimming cost V 5 bases and J 7 bases, with 9 bases left between them. CDR3 sequence reads: CASSTGWEQYF. DNA for the CDR3: TGTGCCAGCAGTACGGGGTGGGAGCAGTACTTC.

This sequence joins TRBV7-6 and TRBJ2-1, with 8 bases fitting TRBD2. Germline lookup yields CDR1 SGHVS and CDR2 FNYEAQ. This CDR3 contains 16 residues. V trimming: 1 base; J trimming: 7 bases; junction bases outside the gene matches: 9. The CDR3 nucleotides read TGTGCCAGCAGCTTAGGGGAGGTAGCGGGGAGGAATGAGCAGTTCTTC. This gives the protein CASSLGEVAGRNEQFF.

This rearrangement joins TRBV7-8 to TRBJ2-7, with TRBD2 matching over 8 bases. CDR3 length: 15 amino acids. In germline, CDR1 is SGHVS, CDR2 FQNEAQ. The trim removed 1 base at V and 2 bases at J, leaving 4 bases unmatched. The CDR3 protein is CASSLDGGGTYEQYF. Written as DNA, the CDR3 is TGTGCCAGCAGCTTAGATGGCGGGGGGACCTACGAGCAGTACTTC.

The chain uses TRBV28 and TRBJ2-5, with D possibly being TRBD2 (6 bases). This CDR3 has 15 amino acids. Germline lookup yields CDR1 MDHEN and CDR2 SYDVKM. V was trimmed by 2 bases and J by 2 bases, leaving 12 bases between them. The CDR3 loop is CASSLASGEQETQYF. The CDR3 DNA sequence: TGTGCCAGCAGTTTAGCCTCGGGAGAGCAAGAGACCCAGTACTTC.